A single sample gave rise to the 22 T cell receptor beta chains below, sequenced in a study of post-analysis software for immune sequencing data. Study conclusions and caveats: There were five or six TRBV segments more frequent in patients than controls, and TRBV5-6, TRBV5-1 and TRBV20-1 were among them.

Unique-molecular-identifier-tagged TCR beta cDNA libraries were used. TCRdb itself ran the PCR reads through MiXCR, one entry per CDR3 protein. The profile covers hundreds of thousands of distinct CDR3 sequences, with about 57% appearing a single time and about 4.5% taken by the ten largest. No antigen has been identified for these receptors. Input material: blood. All receptors derive from a girl aged 5-17 years with multiple sclerosis.

The chain links TRBV29-1 to TRBJ2-1, with 11 bases that match TRBD2. CDR1 is SQVTM and CDR2 is ANQGSEA in the germline V gene. V gave up 7 bases and J gave up 0 bases; unmatched junction bases: 5. The CDR3 consists of 15 residues. The CDR3 loop is CSGRGTSGSYNEQFF. In nucleotides, the CDR3 is TGCAGCGGCCGAGGGACTAGCGGCTCCTACAATGAGCAGTTCTTC.

The chain combines TRBV20-1 with TRBJ1-6; possible D gene TRBD1, 6 bases. The CDR3 runs to 14 residues. Germline V gene sequence: CDR1 DFQATT, CDR2 SNEGSKA (reference sequence). Trimming took off 1 base at V and 7 bases at J, with 11 bases between the two ends. The CDR3 loop is CSARVPRGNSPLHF. The CDR3 DNA is TGCAGTGCTAGAGTACCAAGGGGGAATTCACCCCTCCACTTT.

The CDR3 DNA is TGCGCCAGCAGCTCAAGAGCGGGAACCTCTTACGAGCAGTACTTC. Amino acids: CASSSRAGTSYEQYF. The rearrangement links TRBV5-1 to TRBJ2-7, with 7 bases aligning to TRBD2. Germline loops: CDR1 SGHRS, CDR2 YFSETQ. Trimming cost V 3 bases and J 4 bases; bases outside gene matches: 10. The CDR3 is made up of 15 amino acids.

V and J are TRBV20-1 and TRBJ2-5; possibly TRBD1 for D (6 bases). CDR1 is DFQATT, CDR2 SNEGSKA, per germline (reference sequence). The CDR3 covers 16 residues. With 0 bases removed from V and 0 bases from J, the gap between germline ends came to 14 bases. The CDR3 reads CSARDPRQGYQETQYF. CDR3 DNA sequence: TGCAGTGCTAGAGATCCGCGGCAGGGGTACCAAGAGACCCAGTACTTC.

This CDR3 reads CASSTRTLSYNEQFF. The CDR3 DNA sequence: TGTGCCAGCAGCACTCGTACCCTCTCCTACAATGAGCAGTTCTTC. The V gene is TRBV12-3 or TRBV12-4, the J gene TRBJ2-1; no reliable D call. Trimming left V 6 bases short and J 0 bases short, with 12 bases between. The CDR3 totals 15 residues.

The rearrangement links TRBV5-1 to TRBJ1-2; D remains ambiguous. Germline CDR1 and CDR2: SGHRS and YFSETQ. The germline V and J ends were trimmed by 7 bases and 4 bases, with 14 bases remaining between them. This CDR3 region has 13 residues. Written as DNA, the CDR3 is TGCGCCAGCGCCTTGGACGGATTCTATGGCTACACCTTC. Translation: CASALDGFYGYTF.

This chain uses TRBV6-2 or TRBV6-3 with TRBJ2-7, with a possible D match to TRBD1 (6 bases). TRBJ2-5 explains the end of the DNA better; the J call may be wrong. The CDR3 consists of 14 residues. Per the germline V gene, CDR1 is MNHEY and CDR2 is SVGEGT. CDR3: CASSYIQGRETQYF. In nucleotides, the CDR3 is TGTGCCAGCAGTTACATACAGGGTCGGGAGACCCAGTACTTC.

The CDR3 spells CASSLVALGGKNIQYF. Written as DNA, the CDR3 is TGTGCCAGCAGCTTGGTAGCATTAGGCGGCAAAAACATTCAGTACTTC. The chain combines TRBV5-6 with TRBJ2-4; no clear D. The CDR3 totals 16 residues. CDR1 and CDR2 (germline): SGHDT, YYEEEE. Trimming shortened V by 0 bases and J by 3 bases, and 13 bases separated the two germline ends.

The gene calls are TRBV29-1 and TRBJ2-5; D possibly matches TRBD1 or TRBD2 (5 bases each). Germline V gives CDR1 SQVTM, CDR2 ANQGSEA. CDR3 length: 13 residues. Trimming took off 6 bases at V and 10 bases at J, with 21 bases between the two ends. CDR3 protein: CSVLWGIEQNQYF. CDR3 coding DNA: TGCAGCGTCCTATGGGGGATCGAGCAGAACCAGTACTTC.

The chain carries TRBV29-1 and TRBJ2-1, with a weak D call TRBD2 (5 bases). The CDR3 length is 14 residues. The V gene lost 0 bases and the J gene lost 9 bases, with 15 bases spanning the gap. Per germline, CDR1 SQVTM and CDR2 ANQGSEA. CDR3 in amino acids: CSVEDRGSAVEQFF. The DNA for the CDR3 is TGCAGCGTTGAAGATCGGGGTAGCGCGGTTGAGCAGTTCTTC.

CDR3 residues: CASSLWNDYGYTF. DNA of the CDR3: TGTGCCAGCAGTTTATGGAACGACTATGGCTACACCTTC. V and J are TRBV12-3 or TRBV12-4 and TRBJ1-2, with D hard to call. The V end was cut by 2 bases, the J end by 3 bases, with 7 bases between. The CDR3 is made up of 13 amino acids.

This clonotype was found a few times. This rearrangement joins TRBV5-5 to TRBJ2-1, with unresolved D. Between the trimmed V and J ends, which lost 4 bases and 8 bases, there was a span of 16 bases. The CDR3 sequence is 14 residues long. Germline CDR1 SGHKS, CDR2 YYEKEE (reference sequence). Written as DNA, the CDR3 is TGTGCCAGCAGCCCGATGACTGTCCTCGATGAGCAGTTCTTC. This translates into CASSPMTVLDEQFF.

This clonotype was seen more than once but under ten times. CDR3 region: CSVEPSGRAGEQFF. In DNA, the CDR3 is TGCAGCGTTGAACCTAGCGGGAGGGCCGGTGAGCAGTTCTTC. The chain links TRBV29-1 to TRBJ2-1; 12 nucleotides align to TRBD2. The CDR3 is 14 amino acids. V was pared by 2 bases and J by 9 bases, with 5 bases of the junction left unmatched. Germline CDR1 is SQVTM and CDR2 is ANQGSEA.

The V call is TRBV7-9, the J call TRBJ2-2; 7 bases map to TRBD1. The germline V gene has CDR1 SEHNR and CDR2 FQNEAQ (reference sequence). V trimming: 4 bases; J trimming: 2 bases; junction bases outside the gene matches: 4. The CDR3 loop spans 15 amino acids. This CDR3 is CASSSGQRNTGELFF. Written as DNA, the CDR3 is TGTGCCAGCAGCTCGGGACAGAGAAACACCGGGGAGCTGTTTTTT.

The chain recombines TRBV20-1 with TRBJ2-7; TRBD2 is a possible D gene (7 bases). The V gene's germline CDR1 is DFQATT and CDR2 SNEGSKA (reference sequence). The V and J ends lost 2 bases and 0 bases respectively, with 14 bases between them. The CDR3 spans 15 residues. The CDR3 sequence is CSARPGGTLSYEQYF. The CDR3, as DNA: TGCAGTGCTAGACCGGGGGGCACCCTCTCCTACGAGCAGTACTTC.

The J gene is TRBJ2-4, the V gene TRBV29-1; TRBD2 aligns across 14 bases. After removal of 6 bases from V and 13 bases from J, the junction contained 8 bases not matched to a gene. This CDR3 has 13 residues. Germline CDR1 SQVTM, CDR2 ANQGSEA. DNA for the CDR3: TGCAGCGTCGCTGGGACTAGCGGGAGTGAGCAGTACTTC. Translation: CSVAGTSGSEQYF.

J is TRBJ1-1 and V is TRBV20-1; TRBD1 matches at 7 bases. The germline V gene encodes CDR1 DFQATT and CDR2 SNEGSKA (reference sequence). CDR3 size: 14 residues. J lost 0 bases, V lost 1 base, and 2 bases had no gene match. In nucleotides, the CDR3 is TGCAGTGCTAGAGGGGACAGTCTGAACACTGAAGCTTTCTTT. Protein sequence: CSARGDSLNTEAFF.

Worth noting for this clonotype: One junction end does not reproduce the germline sequence, and a read error may be involved. J is TRBJ2-1 and V is TRBV4-2; TRBD2 agrees at 10 bases. Germline values: CDR1 LGHNA, CDR2 YNFKEQ. This CDR3 has 19 amino acids. The CDR3 region is CVSSQDPGTSVSSYNEQFF. The CDR3 DNA sequence: TGTGTCAGCAGCCAAGATCCCGGGACTAGCGTTAGCTCCTACAATGAGCAGTTCTTC.

The V and J genes are TRBV20-1 and TRBJ1-6; 8 bases agree with TRBD1. The CDR3 has 13 amino acids. The ends lost 4 bases at V and 5 bases at J; junction bases unmatched: 1. Germline-derived CDR1 and CDR2 are DFQATT and SNEGSKA (reference sequence). The DNA for the CDR3 is TGCAGTGCTACGGACAGGGATAATTCACCCCTCCACTTT. Translating it yields CSATDRDNSPLHF.

The V and J genes are TRBV3-1 and TRBJ2-5; D unresolved. The CDR3 loop spans 15 amino acids. Germline CDR1 is LGHDT and CDR2 is YNNKEL (reference sequence). Trimming cost V 1 base and J 2 bases, with 11 bases left between them. The CDR3 sequence is CASSQVTSGQETQYF. For the CDR3, the DNA is TGTGCCAGCAGCCAAGTAACGTCTGGACAAGAGACCCAGTACTTC.

This clonotype was counted once. The rearrangement uses TRBV20-1 and TRBJ1-2, with D unclear. Per germline, CDR1 DFQATT and CDR2 SNEGSKA (reference sequence). The CDR3 has 14 amino acids. Between the trimmed V and J ends, which lost 3 bases and 7 bases, there was a span of 18 bases. CDR3 in DNA: TGCAGTGCTAGTTTGGCACACGTTGCAGGTGGCTACACCTTC. Translation: CSASLAHVAGGYTF.

This clonotype was recorded many times. The chain links TRBV12-3 or TRBV12-4 to TRBJ2-1, with TRBD2 as a possible D gene (5 bases). There are 11 residues in the CDR3. V was pared by 6 bases and J by 10 bases, with 10 bases between. This CDR3 is CASSLRGEQFF. In nucleotides, the CDR3 is TGTGCCAGCAGCCTTAGAGGGGAGCAGTTCTTC.